This T cell receptor delta chain derives from a study of gamma-delta chains in newborns, infants, children. Study context: Microbial exposure reportedly drives polyclonal innate γδ T cell expansion after birth.

Germline-derived CDR1 and CDR2 are TSWWSYY and QGS. The CDR3 is made up of 25 amino acids. Trimming cost V 0 bases and J 0 bases; bases outside gene matches: 26. TCRdb called clones anew from the reads with CATT. The data show a few thousand delta-chain clones, with roughly 40% seen just once and 13% to 15% held by the top ten. The TCR was taken from a child who received the measles vaccine. The chain combines TRDV1 with TRDJ1; 12 positions match TRDD3. Input material: blood. The CDR3 nucleotides are TGTGCTCTTGGGGAACTGCCTTCCCCTCATTTTTACTGGGGGATACTCCCGGGGTACACCGATAAACTCATCTTT. As protein: CALGELPSPHFYWGILPGYTDKLIF.